Presented here are 19 T cell receptor beta chains from one specimen sequenced in a study of early T cells in non-severe SARS-CoV-2 infection (dated by TCRdb to the early 2020s). Library preparation used 5' RACE. These reads were obtained on a NextSeq 500. TCRdb itself trimmed the public reads at Q25 with fastp, ran MiXCR and retained productive beta chains. Each CDR3 protein appears once, grouped with its most common genes and DNA. In this sample the table shows almost 85,000 distinct CDR3 sequences, 9% to 13% of which occur a single time. Of the sample, under 3% is held by the ten largest clones. Sequencing was done on a sample of whole blood. The receptors here all came from an adult who was a healthcare worker with PCR-confirmed SARS-CoV-2 infection or an uninfected control (not recorded which).

This clonotype was seen only a few times. V is TRBV10-1 and J is TRBJ2-1; D is uncertain. From germline, CDR1 is WNHNN and CDR2 SYGVQD (reference sequence). CDR3 length: 16 residues. The V end was cut by 2 bases, the J end by 8 bases, with 19 bases between. The CDR3 region is CASSEADPRFGYEQFF. CDR3 DNA sequence: TGCGCCAGCAGTGAGGCCGATCCGAGGTTCGGGTATGAGCAGTTCTTC.

This clonotype was recorded at least ten times. The V call is TRBV28, the J call TRBJ1-2, with D possibly TRBD1 on 5 matching bases. V lost 7 bases and J 2 bases, leaving 14 bases between the germline ends. CDR1 and CDR2 (germline): MDHEN, SYDVKM. The CDR3 has 14 residues. The chain's CDR3 is CASTDTGRNYGYTF. CDR3 nucleotides: TGTGCCAGCACCGATACGGGACGGAACTATGGCTACACCTTC.

The J gene is TRBJ1-4, the V gene TRBV2; unclear D gene. Germline CDR1 and CDR2: SNHLY and FYNNEI. Trimming stripped 3 bases from V and 6 bases from J, with 2 bases between. This CDR3 contains 11 residues. This CDR3 is CASSDDEKLFF. The DNA of the CDR3 is TGTGCCAGCAGTGACGATGAAAAACTGTTTTTT.

The V gene is TRBV21-1, the J gene TRBJ1-6. TRBV21-1 is deemed a pseudogene. The CDR3 contains 16 residues. The CDR3 protein is CASSKPVRRGNSPLHF. Here the CDR3 DNA reads TGTGCCAGCAGCAAACCCGTCCGCCGAGGGAATTCACCCCTCCACTTT.

This clonotype was seen only a few times. The rearrangement joins TRBV3-1 to TRBJ1-2; D call uncertain. V dropped 5 bases and J dropped 3 bases, with 10 bases sitting between them. The CDR3 has 13 amino acids. Germline V lookup: CDR1 LGHDT, CDR2 YNNKEL (reference sequence). CDR3 nucleotide sequence: TGTGCCAGCAGCTTTGGACTAGACTATGGCTACACCTTC. Its translation: CASSFGLDYGYTF.

V gene TRBV6-2 or TRBV6-3 combines with J gene TRBJ2-1, with D possibly being TRBD1 (6 bases). The CDR3 is 13 amino acids. Trimming left V 7 bases short and J 1 base short, with 8 bases between. Germline CDR1 is MNHEY and CDR2 is SVGEGT. The CDR3, as DNA: TGTGCCAGCAATCAGGGGTCCTACAATGAGCAGTTCTTC. Encoded protein: CASNQGSYNEQFF.

This clonotype was counted many times. This chain links TRBV20-1 with TRBJ2-7; no clear D gene. Germline loops: CDR1 DFQATT, CDR2 SNEGSKA (reference sequence). The CDR3 is 15 amino acids. The V gene lost 3 bases and the J gene lost 1 base, with 16 bases spanning the gap. CDR3 in amino acids: CSASIPAGLSYEQYF. Here the CDR3 DNA reads TGCAGTGCTAGCATACCCGCAGGCCTTTCCTACGAGCAGTACTTC.

This clonotype was seen a handful of times. This chain links TRBV13 with TRBJ2-3; weak D call: TRBD1 (6 bases). Germline V gene data show CDR1 as PRHDT and CDR2 as FYEKMQ (reference sequence). The ends were cut back, 6 bases at V and 2 bases at J, with 12 bases in the middle. The CDR3 extends over 14 amino acids. In DNA, the CDR3 is TGTGCCAGCAGGAGGTTGGGGGCCACAGATACGCAGTATTTT. This gives the protein CASRRLGATDTQYF. Complete variable domain (other parts from reference TRBV13 and TRBJ2-3): AAGVIQSPRHLIKEKRETATLKCYPIPRHDTVYWYQQGPGQDPQFLISFYEKMQSDKGSIPDRFSAQQFSDYHSELNMSSLELGDSALYFCASRRLGATDTQYFGPGTRLTVL.

This clonotype was seen a few times. This sequence joins TRBV5-6 and TRBJ2-3; TRBD2 matches at 12 bases. This CDR3 comprises 18 residues. After removal of 5 bases from V and 1 base from J, the junction contained 11 bases not matched to a gene. CDR1 SGHDT and CDR2 YYEEEE come from the germline V gene. The CDR3 here is CASRRLAGALMGTDTQYF. The CDR3 nucleotides are TGTGCCAGCAGACGACTAGCGGGGGCCCTCATGGGCACAGATACGCAGTATTTT.

This clonotype was recorded many times. The chain combines TRBV2 with TRBJ1-4, with a weak D call TRBD1 (5 bases). V lost 2 bases and J lost 8, with 18 bases in between. The CDR3 consists of 16 residues. CDR1 is SNHLY, CDR2 FYNNEI, per germline. In nucleotides, the CDR3 is TGTGCCAGCAGTGAAAGACCTCCGAGACAGAAGGAAAAACTGTTTTTT. Its protein product is CASSERPPRQKEKLFF.

This clonotype was detected ten times or more. The chain employs TRBV14 and TRBJ2-1; D is perhaps TRBD2 (6 bases). The germline V gene encodes CDR1 SGHDN and CDR2 FVKESK. The CDR3 sequence is 14 residues long. V was clipped by 7 bases and J by 10 bases, with 20 bases between them. CDR3 sequence (DNA): TGTGCCAGCAACGAACGGGGGACCGGAATGGAGCAGTTCTTC. The encoded protein is CASNERGTGMEQFF.

J is TRBJ1-5 and V is TRBV5-5; D is perhaps TRBD1 (5 bases). With 1 base removed from V and 5 bases from J, the gap between germline ends came to 10 bases. Germline CDR1 and CDR2: SGHKS and YYEKEE (reference sequence). The CDR3 spans 14 residues. The CDR3 here is CASSLLQGDQPQHF. The CDR3 DNA reads as TGTGCCAGCAGCTTGTTGCAGGGCGATCAGCCCCAGCATTTT.

Only one count was recorded for this clonotype. The chain links TRBV12-3 or TRBV12-4 to TRBJ2-1; 8 bases are a match to TRBD2. J lost 7 bases, V lost 7 bases, and 12 bases had no gene match. The CDR3 is 15 residues long. The CDR3 DNA is TGTGCCAGCACTACAGGAGTGGCTAGCGGGAATGAGCAGTTCTTC. This encodes CASTTGVASGNEQFF.

This clonotype was found a few times. V gene TRBV29-1 combines with J gene TRBJ2-5; 9 bases are shared with TRBD1. This CDR3 is built from 13 residues. The V segment lost 6 bases and the J segment 7 bases; nucleotides outside the gene matches: 9. Germline loops: CDR1 SQVTM, CDR2 ANQGSEA. The DNA for the CDR3 is TGCAGCGTCGCCCGACAGGGGGTAGGGACCCAGTACTTC. Its protein product is CSVARQGVGTQYF.

The rearrangement links TRBV5-4 to TRBJ1-1; tentatively, D is TRBD1 (5 bases). Germline-derived CDR1 and CDR2 are SGHNT and YYREEE (reference sequence). Trimming pared 2 bases from V and 5 bases from J, leaving 10 bases between. The CDR3 is 13 residues long. The CDR3 here is CASSFPGRTEAFF. The CDR3 region has the DNA TGTGCCAGCAGCTTCCCAGGGAGGACTGAAGCTTTCTTT.

This chain uses TRBV29-1 with TRBJ2-3; D is tentatively TRBD1 or TRBD2 (5 bases each). The CDR3 is 11 residues long. The V gene's germline CDR1 is SQVTM and CDR2 ANQGSEA. The V gene lost 7 bases and the J gene lost 3 bases, with 8 bases spanning the gap. The CDR3 DNA follows: TGCAGCGGTGGGGGAACAGATACGCAGTATTTT. Its protein product is CSGGGTDTQYF.

This clonotype was found many times. The chain carries TRBV10-3 and TRBJ1-3, with D perhaps matching TRBD1 (6 bases). The length of the CDR3 is 15 residues. The V end was cut by 5 bases, the J end by 0 bases, with 11 bases between. Germline V gene sequence: CDR1 ENHRY, CDR2 SYGVKD. CDR3: CAISPGQSSGNTIYF. CDR3 nucleotide sequence: TGTGCCATCAGTCCGGGACAAAGCTCTGGAAACACCATATATTTT.

This clonotype was detected only a few times. The CDR3 DNA is TGTGCCAGCAGTTTTAGAGGTTTTATGAACACTGAAGCTTTCTTT. This codes for CASSFRGFMNTEAFF. This chain joins TRBV28 and TRBJ1-1; D gene unclear. The CDR3 spans 15 residues. Trimming removed 3 bases from V and 0 bases from J, with 11 bases in between. Germline V CDR1 and CDR2: MDHEN, SYDVKM.

This clonotype was counted ten times or more. CDR3 loop: CASSPGSPGNTIYF. The CDR3 region has the DNA TGTGCCAGCAGTCCCGGGAGTCCTGGAAACACCATATATTTT. The chain is built from TRBV28 and TRBJ1-3, with D unresolved. This CDR3 contains 14 residues. Germline loops: CDR1 MDHEN, CDR2 SYDVKM. Between the trimmed V and J ends, which lost 5 bases and 2 bases, there was a span of 10 bases.